A single sample gave rise to the 10 T cell receptor beta chains below, sequenced in a study of OX40 agonist ivuxolimab in advanced cancers. Assay: immunoSEQ multiplex PCR; the TCRdb copy retains only in-frame clones and omits some. Here the sample spans approximately 70,000 clones, just over 85% being singletons. This specimen was CD4+ or CD8+ T cells sorted from blood, taken in a trial of the OX40 agonist ivuxolimab. These receptors were collected from an adult with an advanced solid tumor such as melanoma, head and neck, liver or kidney cancer.

The rearrangement joins TRBV11-1 to TRBJ1-2; tentative D call: TRBD1 (6 bases). Germline V gene sequence: CDR1 SGHAT, CDR2 FQDESV (reference sequence). V shed 5 bases and J shed 10 bases, with 23 bases lying between them. The CDR3 is made up of 15 amino acids. In DNA, the CDR3 is TGTGCCAGCAGCCCCTGGGGGGGGCTCCTTTTGGACTACACCTTC. It yields the protein CASSPWGGLLLDYTF.

V and J are TRBV5-1 and TRBJ2-6; tentatively, D is TRBD2 (6 bases). The CDR3 length is 16 residues. CDR1 is SGHRS, CDR2 YFSETQ, per germline. V was pared by 4 bases and J by 2 bases, with 13 bases between. The CDR3 is CASSPVGGAGANVLTF. As DNA, the CDR3 is TGCGCCAGCAGCCCCGTTGGAGGGGCTGGGGCCAACGTCCTGACTTTC.

The J gene is TRBJ2-3, the V gene TRBV9; a weak D match, TRBD2 (5 bases). Germline CDR1 SGDLS, CDR2 YYNGEE. With 3 bases removed from V and 2 bases from J, the gap between germline ends came to 16 bases. CDR3 length equals 16 residues. This CDR3 is CASSAPRGLSTDTQYF. As DNA, the CDR3 is TGTGCCAGCAGCGCCCCCCGAGGACTGTCCACAGATACGCAGTATTTT.

The chain joins TRBV2 to TRBJ1-2; D may be TRBD1 (5 bases). V shed 6 bases and J shed 0 bases, with 11 bases lying between them. This CDR3 is 14 amino acids long. Per the germline V gene, CDR1 is SNHLY and CDR2 is FYNNEI. This CDR3 is CASRGGYPNYGYTF. The CDR3 DNA reads TGTGCCAGCAGGGGGGGATACCCTAACTATGGCTACACCTTC.

This chain uses TRBV30 with TRBJ2-7; maybe TRBD1 (6 bases). The CDR3 totals 14 residues. Germline V lookup: CDR1 GTSNPN, CDR2 SVGIG (reference sequence). Trimming took 5 bases from V and 2 from J, leaving 16 bases between them. The chain's CDR3 is CAWGTQGRPYEQYF. In nucleotides, the CDR3 is TGTGCCTGGGGTACTCAGGGGCGGCCCTACGAGCAGTACTTC.

The chain employs TRBV5-4 and TRBJ2-7; the D gene is possibly TRBD1 (6 bases). The V end lost 4 bases, the J end lost 6 bases, and 14 bases lay between the germline ends. The CDR3 covers 13 residues. The germline CDR1 and CDR2 sequences are SGHNT and YYREEE (reference sequence). In DNA form, the CDR3 reads TGTGCCAGCAGCCCAGGGGCTAGCACCGAGCAGTACTTC. This sequence encodes CASSPGASTEQYF.

The chain employs TRBV30 and TRBJ1-5; perhaps TRBD1 as D (6 bases). Per germline, CDR1 GTSNPN and CDR2 SVGIG (reference sequence). CDR3 length equals 14 residues. Trimming left V 3 bases short and J 2 bases short, with 11 bases between. CDR3 sequence reads: CAWSYAGGNQPQHF. For the CDR3, the DNA is TGTGCCTGGAGCTACGCAGGGGGCAATCAGCCCCAGCATTTT.

CDR3 DNA sequence: TGTGCCAGTAGTAGACAAGTTTCTGGGAATCAGCCCCAGCATTTT. It yields the protein CASSRQVSGNQPQHF. The chain is built from TRBV19 and TRBJ1-5; no clear D gene. The germline V gene has CDR1 LNHDA and CDR2 SQIVND (reference sequence). V was shortened by 4 bases and J by 4 bases, with 14 bases between the two germline ends. The CDR3 spans 15 residues.

The CDR3 nucleotides are TGTGCCATCCGGGGTCAGGGGATATCCTATGGCTACACCTTC. The encoded protein is CAIRGQGISYGYTF. The V gene is TRBV28, the J gene TRBJ1-2, with D perhaps matching TRBD1 (6 bases). The ends were cut back, 10 bases at V and 4 bases at J, with 19 bases in the middle. CDR3 length: 14 amino acids. Germline lookup yields CDR1 MDHEN and CDR2 SYDVKM.

The V and J genes are TRBV5-1 and TRBJ1-1; a possible D gene is TRBD1 (5 bases). The CDR3 sequence is 16 residues long. The V and J ends lost 4 bases and 5 bases respectively, with 21 bases between them. The germline gives CDR1 SGHRS, CDR2 YFSETQ. CDR3 protein: CASSPTGQGEHTEAFF. As DNA, the CDR3 is TGCGCCAGCAGCCCGACGGGGCAGGGAGAACATACTGAAGCTTTCTTT.